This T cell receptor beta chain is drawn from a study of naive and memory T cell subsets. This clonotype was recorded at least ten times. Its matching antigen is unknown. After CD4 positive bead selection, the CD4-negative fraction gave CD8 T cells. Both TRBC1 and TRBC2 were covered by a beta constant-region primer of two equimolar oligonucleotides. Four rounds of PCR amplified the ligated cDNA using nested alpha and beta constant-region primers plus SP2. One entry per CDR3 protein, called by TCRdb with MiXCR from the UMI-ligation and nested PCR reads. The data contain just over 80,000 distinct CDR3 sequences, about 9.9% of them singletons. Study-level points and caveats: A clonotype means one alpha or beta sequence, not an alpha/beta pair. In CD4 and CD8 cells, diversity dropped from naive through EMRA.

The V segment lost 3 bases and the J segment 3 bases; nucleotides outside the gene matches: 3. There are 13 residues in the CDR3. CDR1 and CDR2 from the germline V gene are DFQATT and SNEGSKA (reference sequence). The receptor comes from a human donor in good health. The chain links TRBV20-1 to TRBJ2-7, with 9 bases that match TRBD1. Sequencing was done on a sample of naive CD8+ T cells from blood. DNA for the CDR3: TGCAGTGCTAGTTGGACAGGGGACTACGAGCAGTACTTC. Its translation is CSASWTGDYEQYF.